These 8 T cell receptor beta chains were sequenced from one sample in a study of T cells in narcolepsy. Sequenced by immunoSEQ multiplex PCR; TCRdb stores in-frame clones only, minus some. The profile shows about 32,000 clones, around 90% of them singletons. The sample taken for sequencing was CD45RA- memory CD4+ T cells from PBMCs. The origin of the receptors is a human donor with narcolepsy.

The chain is built from TRBV7-8 and TRBJ1-5; D is possibly TRBD1 (6 bases). V gave up 1 base and J gave up 4 bases, with 14 bases separating them. The CDR3 has 16 amino acids. Germline V gene lookup returns CDR1 SGHVS and CDR2 FQNEAQ. The chain's CDR3 is CASSLGSRGSNQPQHF. The CDR3 DNA reads TGTGCCAGCAGCTTAGGATCCAGGGGCTCAAATCAGCCCCAGCATTTT.

The chain links TRBV7-9 to TRBJ2-3; the match to TRBD2 covers 7 bases. The V gene end was trimmed by 6 bases and the J gene end by 0 bases; junction bases not matched to a gene: 9. The CDR3 spans 16 residues. The V gene's germline CDR1 is SEHNR and CDR2 FQNEAQ (reference sequence). CDR3 nucleotides: TGTGCCAGCAGGCCCGGGACTAACCCTAGCACAGATACGCAGTATTTT. This encodes CASRPGTNPSTDTQYF. Combining the CDR3 with reference TRBV7-9 and TRBJ2-3 gives the whole variable domain DTGVSQNPRHKITKRGQNVTFRCDPISEHNRLYWYRQTLGQGPEFLTYFQNEAQLEKSRLLSDRFSAERPKGSFSTLEIQRTEQGDSAMYLCASRPGTNPSTDTQYFGPGTRLTVL.

This chain connects TRBV5-1 to TRBJ1-2; D gene unclear. The V and J ends lost 1 base and 0 bases respectively, with 10 bases between them. Germline loops: CDR1 SGHRS, CDR2 YFSETQ. The CDR3 covers 15 residues. CDR3: CASSLSGGSNYGYTF. The CDR3 coding sequence is TGCGCCAGCAGCTTGAGTGGAGGTTCTAACTATGGCTACACCTTC.

V is TRBV28 and J is TRBJ2-7, with D maybe TRBD1 (6 bases). Germline loops: CDR1 MDHEN, CDR2 SYDVKM. This CDR3 is 15 amino acids long. Trimming took off 5 bases at V and 0 bases at J, with 14 bases between the two ends. The CDR3: CASSKQGLGSYEQYF. The CDR3 coding sequence is TGTGCCAGCAGTAAACAGGGTTTAGGCTCCTACGAGCAGTACTTC.

The chain links TRBV5-4 to TRBJ2-6; 12 bases are a match to TRBD2. Germline CDR1 and CDR2: SGHNT and YYREEE (reference sequence). The CDR3 extends over 18 amino acids. With V trimmed by 2 bases and J by 0 bases, 3 bases remained unmatched. The CDR3 sequence is CASSFGLAGRSGANVLTF. Written as DNA, the CDR3 is TGTGCCAGCAGCTTTGGACTAGCGGGACGCTCTGGGGCCAACGTCCTGACTTTC.

The chain recombines TRBV4-3 with TRBJ1-6; a possible D gene is TRBD1 (5 bases). The CDR3 loop spans 15 amino acids. The V gene's germline CDR1 is LGHNA and CDR2 YSLEER. V gave up 1 base and J gave up 8 bases, with 12 bases separating them. The CDR3 here is CASSQVATVDSPLHF. DNA of the CDR3: TGCGCCAGCAGCCAAGTCGCGACAGTCGATTCACCCCTCCACTTT.

CDR3 region: CASSQDWEGRAFMNTEAFF. The CDR3 coding sequence is TGTGCCAGCAGCCAAGACTGGGAGGGCAGGGCATTTATGAACACTGAAGCTTTCTTT. V and J are TRBV4-2 and TRBJ1-1; a possible D gene is TRBD1 (5 bases). This CDR3 region has 19 residues. V was cut by 0 bases and J by 0 bases, with 20 bases left in between. Germline V gene data show CDR1 as LGHNA and CDR2 as YNFKEQ.

This clone was picked up one time. The chain combines TRBV6-5 with TRBJ1-6; D not resolved. Per germline, CDR1 MNHEY and CDR2 SVGAGI. Trimming removed 5 bases at V and 8 bases at J, with 13 bases between. The CDR3 has 14 residues. CDR3 region: CASSVGRSDSPLHF. CDR3 DNA: TGTGCCAGCAGTGTCGGCCGGTCGGATTCACCCCTCCACTTT.